The 30 T cell receptor beta chains in this list originate from one sample, sequenced in a study of PD-L1 blockade in urothelial cancer. Repertoires were generated with immunoSEQ multiplex PCR, while TCRdb's copy carries only in-frame clones and drops some. The sample holds 45,000 to 50,000 clones, about 91% seen once. Sequences were derived from PBMCs, sampled around atezolizumab (anti-PD-L1) treatment. These receptors were obtained from a man older than 75 with urothelial cancer.

This clone was seen a few times. The chain couples TRBV19 to TRBJ1-5, with D perhaps matching TRBD1 (6 bases). In germline, CDR1 is LNHDA, CDR2 SQIVND (reference sequence). The CDR3 is 16 residues long. The V and J ends lost 3 bases and 4 bases respectively, with 16 bases between them. The CDR3 sequence is CASSIAGTLTNQPQHF. CDR3 coding DNA: TGTGCCAGTAGTATCGCCGGGACACTGACTAATCAGCCCCAGCATTTT. The whole variable domain, filled in from reference TRBV19 and TRBJ1-5, reads DGGITQSPKYLFRKEGQNVTLSCEQNLNHDAMYWYRQDPGQGLRLIYYSQIVNDFQKGDIAEGYSVSREKKESFPLTVTSAQKNPTAFYLCASSIAGTLTNQPQHFGDGTRLSIL.

The table lists this clone with a count of one. The CDR3 DNA reads as TGTGCCAGCAGCTTGAACAGGGGCCACAATGAGCAGTTCTTC. As protein: CASSLNRGHNEQFF. The chain has TRBV5-4 and TRBJ2-1, with TRBD1 matching over 7 bases. The CDR3 length is 14 residues. The J segment lost 5 bases and the V segment lost 1 base, leaving 3 bases of the junction unmatched. Germline lookup yields CDR1 SGHNT and CDR2 YYREEE (reference sequence).

This chain joins TRBV5-6 and TRBJ1-2, with D tentatively TRBD1 (6 bases). This CDR3 has 14 amino acids. Germline assignment: CDR1 SGHDT and CDR2 YYEEEE. V lost 0 bases and J 3 bases, leaving 9 bases between the germline ends. The CDR3 DNA is TGTGCCAGCAGCTTGGCCGGGGGGCACTATGGCTACACCTTC. This gives the protein CASSLAGGHYGYTF.

The genes are TRBV18 and TRBJ1-1, with D possibly TRBD1 on 5 matching bases. The V and J ends lost 4 bases and 1 base respectively, with 10 bases between them. The CDR3 sequence is 14 residues long. Germline CDR1 and CDR2: KGHSH and LQKENI. The CDR3 sequence: CASSRYGGNTEAFF. CDR3 nucleotide sequence: TGTGCCAGCTCACGCTACGGGGGGAACACTGAAGCTTTCTTT.

This chain links TRBV21-1 with TRBJ2-1; TRBD1 was called by the table and not checked on the DNA. TRBV21-1 is deemed a pseudogene. This CDR3 is built from 15 residues. This chain's CDR3 is CASRTLRGAYNEQFF. The CDR3 nucleotides are TGTGCCAGCAGAACCCTCAGGGGGGCCTACAATGAGCAGTTCTTC.

The chain uses TRBV28 and TRBJ2-4; TRBD1 matches 10 bases. V was pared by 2 bases and J by 8 bases, with 3 bases of the junction left unmatched. Germline CDR1 and CDR2: MDHEN and SYDVKM. The CDR3 spans 14 residues. CDR3 sequence reads: CASSLGQGVDIQYF. The CDR3 nucleotides read TGTGCCAGCAGTTTAGGACAGGGGGTTGACATTCAGTACTTC.

The gene calls are TRBV28 and TRBJ2-3; tentative D call: TRBD1 (7 bases). Trimming took off 7 bases at V and 2 bases at J, with 25 bases between the two ends. Germline V gene sequence: CDR1 MDHEN, CDR2 SYDVKM. The CDR3 is 18 amino acids. CDR3 amino acids: CASTPQGGLLINTDTQYF. The DNA for the CDR3 is TGTGCCAGCACCCCCCAGGGGGGACTTCTGATTAACACAGATACGCAGTATTTT.

The rearrangement uses TRBV5-4 and TRBJ1-2, with TRBD1 identical over 7 bases. The CDR3 extends over 14 amino acids. Losses at the gene ends were 4 bases for V and 2 bases for J; bases not matched to a gene: 5. Germline lookup yields CDR1 SGHNT and CDR2 YYREEE (reference sequence). As DNA, the CDR3 is TGTGCCAGCAGCGGACAGGTGGGGAACTATGGCTACACCTTC. Translating it yields CASSGQVGNYGYTF.

The chain has TRBV5-1 and TRBJ2-3; TRBD1 is a possible D gene (5 bases). The germline CDR1 and CDR2 sequences are SGHRS and YFSETQ. V was clipped by 3 bases and J by 0 bases, with 14 bases between them. The CDR3 runs 16 residues. The CDR3 loop is CASSSVSQGSTDTQYF. The CDR3 bases are TGCGCCAGCAGCTCCGTCAGCCAGGGCAGCACAGATACGCAGTATTTT.

V usage is TRBV5-5 and J usage is TRBJ2-5, with 7 bases lining up with TRBD2. Germline V gene lookup returns CDR1 SGHKS and CDR2 YYEKEE (reference sequence). The CDR3 extends over 17 amino acids. The V segment lost 4 bases and the J segment 6 bases; nucleotides outside the gene matches: 18. The CDR3, as DNA: TGTGCCAGCAGCCCCCAAGTCGGGCGGGAGATGGCGCAGACCCAGTACTTC. Protein sequence: CASSPQVGREMAQTQYF.

The chain links TRBV28 to TRBJ2-1, with D possibly being TRBD2 (6 bases). Germline CDR1 is MDHEN and CDR2 is SYDVKM. The CDR3 spans 13 residues. The germline V and J ends were trimmed by 1 base and 9 bases, with 10 bases remaining between them. This CDR3 is CASSLFGEAEQFF. CDR3 bases: TGTGCCAGCAGTTTATTCGGGGAGGCTGAGCAGTTCTTC.

This clone was picked up one time. This chain links TRBV7-2 with TRBJ1-5; 7 bases align to TRBD1. CDR1 and CDR2 from the germline V gene are SGHTA and FQGNSA. The junction had 12 bases not matched to a gene; V was cut back by 1 base and J by 6 bases. This CDR3 has 17 residues. In DNA, the CDR3 is TGTGCCAGCAGCTTAGGTCAACAGGGGTTCGTCGGTCAGCCCCAGCATTTT. As protein: CASSLGQQGFVGQPQHF. The whole variable domain, filled in from reference TRBV7-2 and TRBJ1-5, reads GAGVSQSPSNKVTEKGKDVELRCDPISGHTALYWYRQSLGQGLEFLIYFQGNSAPDKSGLPSDRFSAERTGGSVSTLTIQRTQQEDSAVYLCASSLGQQGFVGQPQHFGDGTRLSIL.

The chain has TRBV30 and TRBJ1-4; 7 bases match TRBD1. The CDR3 runs to 13 residues. Germline V gives CDR1 GTSNPN, CDR2 SVGIG (reference sequence). V dropped 6 bases and J dropped 7; count of bases not matched to a gene: 8. CDR3 coding DNA: TGTGCCTGCCAAGCCCAGGGGGGTGAAAAACTGTTTTTT. It encodes CACQAQGGEKLFF.

The chain has TRBV19 and TRBJ1-5, with 7 bases identical to TRBD1. With 5 bases clipped from V and 3 bases from J, the junction kept 7 bases outside the gene matches. The CDR3 runs 15 residues. From germline, CDR1 is LNHDA and CDR2 SQIVND (reference sequence). The CDR3 sequence: CASSPGQTTNQPQHF. The CDR3 DNA reads TGTGCCAGTAGTCCGGGACAGACGACCAATCAGCCCCAGCATTTT.

Remarks on this clone: Sequence at one end of the junction differs from germline and may be a read error. The chain uses TRBV15 and TRBJ2-7; TRBD2 agrees at 7 bases. CDR3 length: 12 amino acids. The germline CDR1 and CDR2 sequences are LNHNV and YYDKDF (reference sequence). The CDR3 DNA reads TGTGCCACCAGCCAGGGCGGGGCGGGAGAGGACTTC. It encodes CATSQGGAGEDF.

The chain couples TRBV28 to TRBJ1-1; weak D call: TRBD1 (6 bases). This CDR3 region has 12 residues. Germline V CDR1 and CDR2: MDHEN, SYDVKM. The V and J ends lost 6 bases and 7 bases respectively, with 12 bases between them. The CDR3 coding sequence is TGTGCCAGCAGGCCGAACAGGGTTGAAGCTTTCTTT. It translates to CASRPNRVEAFF.

The chain combines TRBV27 with TRBJ1-1; 9 nucleotides match TRBD1. Germline trimming cut 4 bases from V and 4 bases from J; bases unmatched to any gene: 7. Germline V CDR1 and CDR2: MNHEY, SMNVEV (reference sequence). The CDR3 totals 15 residues. The CDR3 region has the DNA TGTGCCAGCAGTTCTGGACAGGGGACCGCCACTGAAGCTTTCTTT. Residues: CASSSGQGTATEAFF.

The V gene is TRBV5-1, the J gene TRBJ2-3, with TRBD2 matching over 7 bases. With V trimmed by 2 bases and J by 4 bases, 7 bases remained unmatched. The CDR3 is 15 amino acids. CDR1 and CDR2 from the germline V gene are SGHRS and YFSETQ. CDR3: CASSFSEGGADTQYF. The CDR3 DNA reads TGCGCCAGCAGCTTCTCAGAGGGAGGGGCAGATACGCAGTATTTT.

This chain connects TRBV7-9 to TRBJ1-4, with 9 bases aligning to TRBD1. The CDR3 contains 14 residues. Germline V gene data show CDR1 as SEHNR and CDR2 as FQNEAQ (reference sequence). J lost 8 bases, V lost 2 bases, and 3 bases had no gene match. CDR3: CASSLRTGDEKLFF. The CDR3 DNA follows: TGTGCCAGCAGCTTAAGGACAGGGGACGAAAAACTGTTTTTT.

The genes are TRBV5-1 and TRBJ2-1, with D tentatively TRBD1 (6 bases). Germline CDR1 and CDR2: SGHRS and YFSETQ. CDR3 length: 15 residues. V was trimmed by 3 bases and J by 2 bases, leaving 12 bases between them. Here the CDR3 reads CASSWMGQTYNEQFF. The CDR3, as DNA: TGCGCCAGCAGCTGGATGGGACAAACCTACAATGAGCAGTTCTTC.

This clone occurred once. The chain has TRBV6-5 and TRBJ2-1; D remains unclear. CDR3 length equals 14 residues. Trimming removed 8 bases at V and 2 bases at J, with 13 bases between. Looked up from germline, CDR1 is MNHEY and CDR2 is SVGAGI. The CDR3 coding sequence is TGTGCCAGCTCCCACAGATTGCCCTACAATGAGCAGTTCTTC. Its translation: CASSHRLPYNEQFF.

This chain connects TRBV5-6 to TRBJ2-1, with 14 bases that match TRBD2. CDR3 size: 15 residues. The germline gives CDR1 SGHDT, CDR2 YYEEEE. Trimming took 4 bases from V and 6 from J; bases not matched to a gene: 3. CDR3 protein: CASSKGTSGSNEQFF. DNA of the CDR3: TGTGCCAGCAGCAAGGGGACTAGCGGGAGCAATGAGCAGTTCTTC.

V gene TRBV29-1 combines with J gene TRBJ1-5; D might be TRBD1 (5 bases). The CDR3 has 13 amino acids. The germline V gene encodes CDR1 SQVTM and CDR2 ANQGSEA. CDR3 bases: TGCAGTACGGGGGAATCGGAAAATCAGCCCCAGCATTTT. Translation gives CSTGESENQPQHF.

This chain links TRBV6-6 with TRBJ2-5; 13 nucleotides agree with TRBD2. Germline CDR1 MNHNY, CDR2 SVGAGI (reference sequence). CDR3 length: 16 residues. Trimming took 5 bases from V and 4 from J; bases not matched to a gene: 7. This chain's CDR3 is CASSRTTSGRSETQYF. The CDR3 nucleotides read TGTGCCAGCAGTCGTACGACTAGCGGGAGGTCAGAGACCCAGTACTTC.

This chain joins TRBV5-1 and TRBJ2-1; 7 bases line up with TRBD2. There are 14 residues in the CDR3. The germline V gene has CDR1 SGHRS and CDR2 YFSETQ. V lost 0 bases to trimming and J lost 8 bases; unmatched junction nucleotides: 5. CDR3 in amino acids: CASSLEWGGDEQFF. The CDR3 nucleotides are TGCGCCAGCAGCTTGGAGTGGGGAGGGGATGAGCAGTTCTTC.

The V gene is TRBV11-2, the J gene TRBJ2-7, with 12 bases lining up with TRBD2. There are 17 residues in the CDR3. CDR1 is SGHAT, CDR2 FQNNGV, per germline. V lost 5 bases, J lost 1 base, and 9 bases stayed unmatched. CDR3 protein: CASSENSGLAGSYEQYF. CDR3 in DNA: TGTGCCAGCAGCGAAAATTCCGGACTAGCGGGATCCTACGAGCAGTACTTC.

J is TRBJ1-5 and V is TRBV19; TRBD1 is a possible D gene (6 bases). V lost 5 bases and J lost 4, with 21 bases in between. The V gene's germline CDR1 is LNHDA and CDR2 SQIVND (reference sequence). CDR3 length equals 17 residues. As DNA, the CDR3 is TGTGCCAGTAGTGGGGGCAGGAGCCCTTATATTAATCAGCCCCAGCATTTT. It specifies CASSGGRSPYINQPQHF.

The V gene is TRBV10-1, the J gene TRBJ2-1, with 10 positions matching TRBD1. Looked up from germline, CDR1 is WNHNN and CDR2 is SYGVQD (reference sequence). Unmatched junction bases numbered 5, after V lost 3 bases and J lost 6 bases. The CDR3 sequence is 15 residues long. Here the CDR3 DNA reads TGCGCCAGCAGTGACCCCCGGACAGGGGGCAATGAGCAGTTCTTC. Protein product: CASSDPRTGGNEQFF.

The V and J genes are TRBV27 and TRBJ1-5, with 7 nucleotides matching TRBD1. Trimming removed 3 bases from V and 6 bases from J; junction bases left unmatched: 8. The CDR3 has 15 residues. Germline V CDR1 and CDR2: MNHEY, SMNVEV (reference sequence). CDR3 sequence (DNA): TGTGCCAGCAGTTTGATATACAGGGGATTTCAGCCCCAGCATTTT. Its protein is CASSLIYRGFQPQHF.

The rearrangement joins TRBV5-4 to TRBJ2-2; 11 positions match TRBD2. The trim removed 4 bases at V and 4 bases at J, leaving 3 bases unmatched. Germline V gene data show CDR1 as SGHNT and CDR2 as YYREEE (reference sequence). This CDR3 region has 15 residues. CDR3 nucleotide sequence: TGTGCCAGCAGCGGGGGGACTAGCGGCACCGGGGAGCTGTTTTTT. This encodes CASSGGTSGTGELFF.